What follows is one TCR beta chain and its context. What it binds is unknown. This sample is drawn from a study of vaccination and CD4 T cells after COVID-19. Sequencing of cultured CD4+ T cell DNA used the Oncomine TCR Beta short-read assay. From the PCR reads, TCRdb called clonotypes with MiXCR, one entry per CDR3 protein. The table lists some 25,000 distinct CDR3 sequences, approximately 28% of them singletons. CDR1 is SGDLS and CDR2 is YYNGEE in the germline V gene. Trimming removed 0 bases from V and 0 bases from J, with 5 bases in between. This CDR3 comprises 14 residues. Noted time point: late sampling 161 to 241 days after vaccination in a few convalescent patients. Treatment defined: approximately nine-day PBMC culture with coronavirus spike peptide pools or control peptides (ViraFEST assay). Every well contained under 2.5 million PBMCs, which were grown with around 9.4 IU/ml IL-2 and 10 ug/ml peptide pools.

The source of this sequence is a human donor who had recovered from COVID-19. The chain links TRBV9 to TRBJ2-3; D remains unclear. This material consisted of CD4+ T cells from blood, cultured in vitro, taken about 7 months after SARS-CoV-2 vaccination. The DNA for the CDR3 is TGTGCCAGCAGCGTAGGGAGTAGCACAGATACGCAGTATTTT. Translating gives CASSVGSSTDTQYF.